This TCR beta chain stems from a study of cytomegalovirus exposure and HLA in healthy donors. Vbeta (60) and Jbeta (13) primers were used in the PCR. The protocol was immunoSEQ multiplex PCR, while the TCRdb copy is restricted to in-frame clones and leaves out a portion. Altogether about 200,000 clones are present, roughly 84% being singletons, with the ten largest covering around 1.7%. All the people who gave samples were healthy bone marrow donors. This CDR3 region has 12 residues. V lost 4 bases to trimming and J lost 11 bases, with 15 bases between them. Germline V gene sequence: CDR1 MNHEY, CDR2 SMNVEV (reference sequence). For this clone: Its specificity is not known.

Study conclusions and caveats: Associated with cytomegalovirus, according to the listing, were 150 to 200 TCR beta chains. Likely technical artifact: a cluster of highly shared sequence variants. TCR sequences were mostly rare, though some public TCRs occurred in many donors.

Sequencing input: PBMCs. This TCR was recovered from a man in his fifties in good health and CMV-seronegative. This chain links TRBV27 with TRBJ2-7, with TRBD2 as a possible D gene (6 bases). CDR3 in DNA: TGTGCCAGCAGTTCCCTCGGGACGGGAGAGTACTTC. It encodes CASSSLGTGEYF.